This TCR beta chain was observed in a study of early T cells in non-severe SARS-CoV-2 infection. CDR3 length: 11 amino acids. Trimming stripped 7 bases from V and 2 bases from J, with 6 bases between. Germline CDR1 is MNHEY and CDR2 is SVGEGT. There are many counts of this clonotype. cDNA molecules, individually, were tagged with unique molecular identifiers. TCRdb fed the 5' RACE reads into MiXCR, producing one record per CDR3 protein. The repertoire holds about 50,000 distinct CDR3 sequences, with around 6.5% as singletons. The sequences come from whole blood, collected at baseline. The gene calls are TRBV6-2 or TRBV6-3 and TRBJ2-7; D remains ambiguous. This clonotype was obtained from an adult who was a healthcare worker with PCR-confirmed SARS-CoV-2 infection or an uninfected control (not recorded which). CDR3 sequence (DNA): TGTGCCAGCATGAGGACCTACGAGCAGTACTTC. This codes for CASMRTYEQYF.